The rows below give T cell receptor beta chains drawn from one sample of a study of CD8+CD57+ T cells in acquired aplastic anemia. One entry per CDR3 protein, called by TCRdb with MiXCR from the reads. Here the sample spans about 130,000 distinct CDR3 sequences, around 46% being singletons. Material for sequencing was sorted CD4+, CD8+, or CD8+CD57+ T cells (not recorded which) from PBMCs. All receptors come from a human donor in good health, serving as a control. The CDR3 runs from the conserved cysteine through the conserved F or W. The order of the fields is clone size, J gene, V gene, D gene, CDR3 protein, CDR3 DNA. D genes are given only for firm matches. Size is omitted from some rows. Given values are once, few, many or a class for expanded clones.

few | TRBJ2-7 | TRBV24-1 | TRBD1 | CATQPTGQGTHEQYF | TGTGCCACTCAACCCACGGGACAGGGGACACACGAGCAGTACTTC
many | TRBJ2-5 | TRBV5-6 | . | CASSLFGTSLGTQYF | TGTGCCAGCAGCTTGTTTGGGACGTCTTTGGGGACCCAGTACTTC
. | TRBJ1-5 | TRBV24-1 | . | CATSDPGGGSNQPQHF | TGTGCCACCAGTGACCCGGGTGGAGGAAGCAATCAGCCCCAGCATTTT
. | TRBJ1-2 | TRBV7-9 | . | CASSFGEGGYTF | TGTGCCAGCAGCTTCGGTGAGGGGGGCTACACCTTC
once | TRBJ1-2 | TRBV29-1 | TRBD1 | CSVEVSGGYGYTF | TGCAGCGTTGAAGTCTCAGGGGGCTATGGCTACACCTTC
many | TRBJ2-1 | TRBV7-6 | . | CASSLTLLYNEQLF | TGTGCCAGCAGCTTAACGCTCCTCTACAATGAGCAGCTCTTC
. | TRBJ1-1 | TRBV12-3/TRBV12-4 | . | CASSLQGRYTEAFF | TGTGCCAGCAGTTTACAGGGCCGTTACACTGAAGCTTTCTTT
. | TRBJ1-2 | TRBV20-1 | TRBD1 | CSAREPGQGRRNYGYTF | TGCAGTGCTAGAGAGCCGGGACAGGGCCGAAGAAACTATGGCTACACCTTC
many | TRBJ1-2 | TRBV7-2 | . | CASSPGGLANYGYTF | TGTGCCAGCAGCCCCGGTGGCTTAGCTAACTATGGCTACACCTTC
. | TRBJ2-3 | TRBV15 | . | CATSRDGDTNTQYF | TGTGCCACCAGCAGAGATGGGGACACGAATACGCAGTATTTT
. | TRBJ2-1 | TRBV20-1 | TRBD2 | CSASASGGASSYNEQFF | TGCAGTGCTAGTGCTAGCGGGGGGGCAAGCTCCTACAATGAGCAGTTCTTC
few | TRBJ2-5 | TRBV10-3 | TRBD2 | CATSDQGLAGRGTQYF | TGTGCCACCAGTGACCAGGGACTAGCGGGAAGGGGGACCCAGTACTTC
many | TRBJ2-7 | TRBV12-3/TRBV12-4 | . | CASSFVGAKQYF | TGTGCCAGCAGTTTTGTGGGGGCGAAGCAGTACTTC
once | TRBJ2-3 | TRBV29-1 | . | CSVEGASVGAYTQYF | TGCAGCGTTGAAGGGGCTAGCGTGGGGGCATATACGCAGTATTTT
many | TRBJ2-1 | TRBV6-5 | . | CASSYSTVYNEQFF | TGTGCCAGCAGTTACTCAACAGTTTACAATGAGCAGTTCTTC
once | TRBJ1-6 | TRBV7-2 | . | CASSLQGLGNSPLHF | TGTGCCAGCAGCTTGCAGGGGCTGGGTAATTCACCCCTCCACTTT
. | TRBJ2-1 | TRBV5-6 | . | CASSPTDYYNEQFF | TGTGCCAGCAGCCCGACAGATTACTACAATGAGCAGTTCTTC
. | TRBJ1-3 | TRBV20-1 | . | CSALGEGGNTIYF | TGCAGTGCCCTGGGGGAAGGAGGAAACACCATATATTTT
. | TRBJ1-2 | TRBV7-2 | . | CASSMRTGYGYTF | TGTGCCAGCAGCATGCGGACCGGGTATGGCTACACCTTC
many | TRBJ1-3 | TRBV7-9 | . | CASSLQGSSGNTIYF | TGTGCCAGCAGCTTACAGGGGAGCTCTGGAAACACCATATATTTT
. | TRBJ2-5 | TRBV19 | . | CASSKAQETQYF | TGTGCCAGTAGTAAGGCCCAAGAGACCCAGTACTTC
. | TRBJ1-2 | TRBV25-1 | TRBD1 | CASSHLDRRNYGYTF | TGTGCCAGCAGCCACTTGGACAGGAGGAACTATGGCTACACCTTC
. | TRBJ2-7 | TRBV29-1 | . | CSVGFSEREQYF | TGCAGCGTTGGGTTCTCCGAAAGGGAGCAGTACTTC
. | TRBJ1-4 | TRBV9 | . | CASSEPGAGEKLFF | TGTGCCAGCAGCGAACCAGGGGCTGGAGAAAAACTGTTTTTT
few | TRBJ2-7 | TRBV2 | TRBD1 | CASSEDLDRLKYF | TGTGCCAGCAGTGAGGACCTGGACAGGCTAAAGTACTTC
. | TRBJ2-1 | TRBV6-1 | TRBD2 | CASRGLAGALSYNEQFF | TGTGCCAGCCGAGGCCTAGCGGGGGCCCTATCCTACAATGAGCAGTTCTTC
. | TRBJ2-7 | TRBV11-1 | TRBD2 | CASSLPTAGGPPEQYF | TGTGCCAGCAGCTTACCCACGGCGGGAGGGCCACCCGAGCAGTACTTC
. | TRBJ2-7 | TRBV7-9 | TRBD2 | CASSSLAGGSYEQYF | TGTGCCAGCAGCTCGCTAGCGGGAGGATCATACGAGCAGTACTTC
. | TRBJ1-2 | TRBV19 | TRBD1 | CASSPKGAGAYGYTF | TGTGCCAGTAGTCCTAAGGGGGCGGGGGCTTATGGCTACACCTTC
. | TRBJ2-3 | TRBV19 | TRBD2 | CASGGLAGVVDTQYF | TGTGCCAGTGGTGGACTAGCGGGAGTAGTAGATACGCAGTATTTT
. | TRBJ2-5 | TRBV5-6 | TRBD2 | CASSLLAGGRQETQYF | TGTGCCAGCAGCCTTCTAGCGGGGGGACGGCAAGAGACCCAGTACTTC
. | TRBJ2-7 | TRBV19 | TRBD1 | CASSPRTGPYEQYF | TGTGCCAGTAGTCCGCGGACAGGGCCCTACGAGCAGTACTTC
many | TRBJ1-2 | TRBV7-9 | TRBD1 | CASSLPTGSNYGYTF | TGTGCCAGCAGCCTCCCGACAGGGTCTAACTATGGCTACACCTTC
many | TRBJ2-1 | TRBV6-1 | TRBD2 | CASSGLAGFSYNEQFF | TGTGCCAGCAGTGGACTAGCGGGTTTCTCCTACAATGAGCAGTTCTTC
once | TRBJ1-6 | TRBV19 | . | CASSVQGINSPLHF | TGTGCCAGTAGTGTCCAGGGGATAAATTCACCCCTCCACTTT
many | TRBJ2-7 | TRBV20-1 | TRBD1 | CSANGDSTYEQYF | TGCAGTGCTAATGGGGACAGTACCTACGAGCAGTACTTC
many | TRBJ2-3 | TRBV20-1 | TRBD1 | CSALKGTGSVDTQYF | TGCAGTGCTTTAAAAGGGACAGGGTCTGTGGATACGCAGTATTTT
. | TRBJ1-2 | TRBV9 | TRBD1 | CASSEWDRHTNYGYTF | TGTGCCAGCAGCGAATGGGACAGACATACTAACTATGGCTACACCTTC
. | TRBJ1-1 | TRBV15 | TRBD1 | CATSRGQGGTEAFF | TGTGCCACCAGCAGAGGACAGGGAGGAACTGAAGCTTTCTTT
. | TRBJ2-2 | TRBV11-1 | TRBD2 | CASSPGLAGASNTGELFF | TGTGCCAGCAGCCCTGGACTAGCGGGGGCATCGAACACCGGGGAGCTGTTTTTT
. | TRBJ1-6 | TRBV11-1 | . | CASSFLDGSHRSPLHF | TGTGCCAGCAGCTTTCTGGACGGGTCTCATAGATCACCCCTCCACTTT
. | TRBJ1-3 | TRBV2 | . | CASSATYTIYF | TGTGCCAGCAGTGCGACATACACCATATATTTT
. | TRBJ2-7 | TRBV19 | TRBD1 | CASRLDRSSYEQYF | TGTGCCAGTAGACTGGACAGGAGCTCCTACGAGCAGTACTTC